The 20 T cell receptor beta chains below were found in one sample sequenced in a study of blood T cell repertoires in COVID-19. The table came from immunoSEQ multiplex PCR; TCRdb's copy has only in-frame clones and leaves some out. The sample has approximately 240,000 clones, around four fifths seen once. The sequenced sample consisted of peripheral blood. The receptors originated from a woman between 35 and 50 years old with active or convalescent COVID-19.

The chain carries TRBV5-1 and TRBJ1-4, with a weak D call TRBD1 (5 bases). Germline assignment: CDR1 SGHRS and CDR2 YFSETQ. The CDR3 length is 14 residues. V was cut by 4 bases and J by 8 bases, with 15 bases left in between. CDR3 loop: CASSIQSGGEKLFF. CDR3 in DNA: TGCGCCAGCAGCATCCAGTCCGGGGGGGAAAAACTGTTTTTT.

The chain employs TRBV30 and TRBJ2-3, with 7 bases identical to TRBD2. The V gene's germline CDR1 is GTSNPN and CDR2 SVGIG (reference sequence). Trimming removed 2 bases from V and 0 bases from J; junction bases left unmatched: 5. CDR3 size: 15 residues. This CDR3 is CAWSTRGLSTDTQYF. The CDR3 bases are TGTGCCTGGAGTACGCGGGGGTTAAGCACAGATACGCAGTATTTT.

CDR3 coding DNA: TGTGCCAGCTCACCAGGGACAGGTACACCCTACGAGCAGTACGTC. This gives the protein CASSPGTGTPYEQYV. The chain uses TRBV18 and TRBJ2-7; 8 bases line up with TRBD1. J gave up 2 bases and V 2 bases, and 5 bases lay outside the gene matches. Germline V gene data show CDR1 as KGHSH and CDR2 as LQKENI. The CDR3 sequence is 15 residues long.

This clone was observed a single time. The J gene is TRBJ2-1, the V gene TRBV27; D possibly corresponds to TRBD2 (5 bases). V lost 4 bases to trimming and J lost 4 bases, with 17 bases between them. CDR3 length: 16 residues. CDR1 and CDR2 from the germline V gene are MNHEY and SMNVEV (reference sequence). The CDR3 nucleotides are TGTGCCAGCAGTTCCGCAGGCGGGTTACGTTACAATGAGCAGTTCTTC. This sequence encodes CASSSAGGLRYNEQFF.

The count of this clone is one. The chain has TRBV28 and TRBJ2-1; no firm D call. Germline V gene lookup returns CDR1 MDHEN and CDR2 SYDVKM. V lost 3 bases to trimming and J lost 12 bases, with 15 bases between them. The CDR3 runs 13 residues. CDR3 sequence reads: CASSFERPSGQFF. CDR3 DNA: TGTGCCAGCAGTTTTGAAAGGCCGTCGGGGCAGTTCTTC.

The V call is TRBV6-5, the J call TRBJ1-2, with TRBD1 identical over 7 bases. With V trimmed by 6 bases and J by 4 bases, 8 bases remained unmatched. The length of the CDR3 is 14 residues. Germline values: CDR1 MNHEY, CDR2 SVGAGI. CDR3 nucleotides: TGTGCCAGCAGAAGATCACAGGGGAGCTATGGCTACACCTTC. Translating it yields CASRRSQGSYGYTF.

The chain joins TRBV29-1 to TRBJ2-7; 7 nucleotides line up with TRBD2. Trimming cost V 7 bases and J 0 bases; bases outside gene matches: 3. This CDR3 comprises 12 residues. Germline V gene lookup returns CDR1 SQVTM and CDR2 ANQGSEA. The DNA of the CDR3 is TGCAGCGCCAGACTAGCCTCCTACGAGCAGTACTTC. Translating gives CSARLASYEQYF.

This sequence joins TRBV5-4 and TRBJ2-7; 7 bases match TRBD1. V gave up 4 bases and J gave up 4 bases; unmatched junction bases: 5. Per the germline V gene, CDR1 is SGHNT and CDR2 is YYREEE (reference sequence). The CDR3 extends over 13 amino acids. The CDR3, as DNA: TGTGCCAGCAGCACTGGGACAGAGTACGAGCAGTACTTC. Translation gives CASSTGTEYEQYF.

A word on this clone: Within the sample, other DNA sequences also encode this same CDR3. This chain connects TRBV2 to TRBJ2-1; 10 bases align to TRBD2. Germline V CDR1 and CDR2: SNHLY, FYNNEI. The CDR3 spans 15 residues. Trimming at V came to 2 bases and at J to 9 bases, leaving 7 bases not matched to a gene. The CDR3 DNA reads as TGTGCCAGCAGTGAACGCAGCGGGGGGGGGCGTGAGCAGTTCTTC. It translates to CASSERSGGGREQFF.

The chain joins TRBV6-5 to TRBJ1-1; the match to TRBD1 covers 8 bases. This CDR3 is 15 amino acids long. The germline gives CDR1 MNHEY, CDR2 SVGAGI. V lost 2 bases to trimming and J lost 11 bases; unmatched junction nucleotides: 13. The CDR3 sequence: CASSYKPGTGREAFF. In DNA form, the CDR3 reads TGTGCCAGCAGTTACAAACCCGGGACAGGTAGGGAGGCTTTCTTT.

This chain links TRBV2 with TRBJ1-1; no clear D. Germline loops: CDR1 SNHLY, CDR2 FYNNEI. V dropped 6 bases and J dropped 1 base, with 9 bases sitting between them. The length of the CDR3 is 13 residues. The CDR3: CASRLYENTEAFF. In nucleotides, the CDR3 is TGTGCCAGCAGACTATACGAGAACACTGAAGCTTTCTTT.

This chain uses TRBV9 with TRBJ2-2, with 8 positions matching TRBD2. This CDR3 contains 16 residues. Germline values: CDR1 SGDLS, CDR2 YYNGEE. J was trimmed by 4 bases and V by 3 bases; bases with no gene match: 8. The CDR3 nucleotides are TGTGCCAGCAGCGCTCCCGGGAGGGTGGGCACCGGGGAGCTGTTTTTT. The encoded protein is CASSAPGRVGTGELFF.

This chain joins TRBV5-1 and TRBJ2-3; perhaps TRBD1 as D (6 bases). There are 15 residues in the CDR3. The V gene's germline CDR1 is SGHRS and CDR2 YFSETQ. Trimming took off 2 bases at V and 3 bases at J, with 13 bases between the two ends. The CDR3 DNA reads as TGCGCCAGCAGCTTTACAGGGTCAAGGACAGATACGCAGTATTTT. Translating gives CASSFTGSRTDTQYF.

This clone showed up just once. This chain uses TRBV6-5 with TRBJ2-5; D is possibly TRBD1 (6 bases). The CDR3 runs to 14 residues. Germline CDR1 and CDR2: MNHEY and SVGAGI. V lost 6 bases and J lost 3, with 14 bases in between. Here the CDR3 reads CASSLRDKKETQYF. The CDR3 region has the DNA TGTGCCAGCAGCCTCCGGGACAAGAAAGAGACCCAGTACTTC.

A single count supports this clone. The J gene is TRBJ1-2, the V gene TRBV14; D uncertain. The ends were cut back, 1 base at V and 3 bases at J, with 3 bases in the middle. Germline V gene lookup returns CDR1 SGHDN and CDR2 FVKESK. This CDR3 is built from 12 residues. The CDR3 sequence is CASSQVDYGYTF. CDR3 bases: TGTGCCAGCAGCCAAGTAGACTATGGCTACACCTTC. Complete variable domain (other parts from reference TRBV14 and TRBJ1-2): EAGVTQFPSHSVIEKGQTVTLRCDPISGHDNLYWYRRVMGKEIKFLLHFVKESKQDESGMPNNRFLAERTGGTYSTLKVQPAELEDSGVYFCASSQVDYGYTFGSGTRLTVV.

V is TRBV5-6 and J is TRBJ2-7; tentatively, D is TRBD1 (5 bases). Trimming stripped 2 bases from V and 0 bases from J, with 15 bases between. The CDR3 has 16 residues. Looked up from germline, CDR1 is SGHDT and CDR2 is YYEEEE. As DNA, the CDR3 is TGTGCCAGCAGCTTTTCCCCAGGGAAGTTCTCCTACGAGCAGTACTTC. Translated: CASSFSPGKFSYEQYF.

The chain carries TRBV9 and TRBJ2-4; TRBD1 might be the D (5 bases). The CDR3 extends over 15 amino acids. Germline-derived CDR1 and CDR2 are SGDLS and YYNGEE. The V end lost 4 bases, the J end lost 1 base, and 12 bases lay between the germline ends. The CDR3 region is CASSKGARAKNIQYF. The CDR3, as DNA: TGTGCCAGCAGCAAAGGGGCCAGGGCCAAAAACATTCAGTACTTC.

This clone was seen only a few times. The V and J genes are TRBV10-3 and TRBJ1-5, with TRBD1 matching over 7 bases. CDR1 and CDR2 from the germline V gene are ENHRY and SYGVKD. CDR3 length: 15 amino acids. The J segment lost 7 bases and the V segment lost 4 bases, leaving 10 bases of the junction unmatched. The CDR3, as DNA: TGTGCCATCAGTGGTGGAAGGGGGCTAGGGCAGCCCCAGCATTTT. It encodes CAISGGRGLGQPQHF.

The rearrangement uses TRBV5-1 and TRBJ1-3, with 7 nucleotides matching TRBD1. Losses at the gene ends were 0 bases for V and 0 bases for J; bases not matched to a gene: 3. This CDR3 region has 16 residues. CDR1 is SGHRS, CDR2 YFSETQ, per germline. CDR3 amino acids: CASSLGGTVSGNTIYF. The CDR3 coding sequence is TGCGCCAGCAGCTTGGGGGGGACAGTCTCTGGAAACACCATATATTTT.

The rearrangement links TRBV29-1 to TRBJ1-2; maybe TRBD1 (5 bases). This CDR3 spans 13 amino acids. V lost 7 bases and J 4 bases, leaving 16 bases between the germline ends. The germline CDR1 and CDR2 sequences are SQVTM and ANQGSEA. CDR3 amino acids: CSGSTGSGYGYTF. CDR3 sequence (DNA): TGCAGCGGCTCAACAGGTTCAGGCTATGGCTACACCTTC.